This TCR beta chain was sequenced for a study of shared clonotypes between healthy human individuals. CD45RO negativity and positive selection for CCR7 defined naive CD8 cells, a population that excluded terminally differentiated effector memory CD45RA+ cells. Assay runs were performed at deep level. Some clones are missing from TCRdb's copy, which holds only in-frame ones; the method was immunoSEQ multiplex PCR. Seen here are about 2 million clones, approximately 94% observed once, and the top ten hold more than 0.9%. Whole-study results and caveats: Compared with clonotypes that all four donors shared, non-shared clonotypes had lower generation probabilities. Memory subsets generally showed smaller estimated richness than naive subsets did.

The CDR3 contains 14 residues. The V gene's germline CDR1 is MNHEY and CDR2 SVGAGI. The V and J ends lost 0 bases and 8 bases respectively, with 10 bases between them. This clone came up once. Its matching antigen is unknown. This chain links TRBV6-5 with TRBJ1-4; unclear D gene. This TCR came from a man aged 18 to 29 in good health. The sample taken for sequencing was naive CD8+ T cells sorted from blood. The CDR3 spells CASSYSTNQEKLFF. The CDR3 region has the DNA TGTGCCAGCAGTTACTCGACTAATCAGGAAAAACTGTTTTTT.